The 28 T cell receptor beta chains presented below share a single source sample, sequenced in a study of blood T cell repertoires in COVID-19. This table comes from immunoSEQ multiplex PCR, and its TCRdb copy is limited to in-frame clones, with some not included. The data show 150,000 to 200,000 clones, 70% to 90% seen once. Input material: peripheral blood. Every receptor here comes from a human donor in a cohort sampled during active COVID-19.

The chain employs TRBV6-6 and TRBJ1-4, with D uncertain. Trimming shortened V by 5 bases and J by 4 bases, and 11 bases separated the two germline ends. The CDR3 covers 14 residues. The germline V gene encodes CDR1 MNHNY and CDR2 SVGAGI (reference sequence). CDR3 in amino acids: CASSPTGINEKLFF. The CDR3 nucleotides are TGTGCCAGCAGTCCCACGGGGATTAATGAAAAACTGTTTTTT.

This chain links TRBV2 with TRBJ2-7; D gene uncertain. Per germline, CDR1 SNHLY and CDR2 FYNNEI. The length of the CDR3 is 13 residues. V was cut by 8 bases and J by 1 base, with 12 bases left in between. The chain's CDR3 is CASAKEFSYEQYF. Here the CDR3 DNA reads TGTGCCAGCGCTAAAGAATTTTCCTACGAGCAGTACTTC. The full variable domain, its missing parts supplied by reference TRBV2 and TRBJ2-7, is EPEVTQTPSHQVTQMGQEVILRCVPISNHLYFYWYRQILGQKVEFLVSFYNNEISEKSEIFDDQFSVERPDGSNFTLKIRSTKLEDSAMYFCASAKEFSYEQYFGPGTRLTVT.

The J gene is TRBJ1-1, the V gene TRBV5-1, with D possibly being TRBD1 (6 bases). CDR1 and CDR2 from the germline V gene are SGHRS and YFSETQ. Trimming cost V 3 bases and J 1 base, with 10 bases left between them. The CDR3 runs to 14 residues. CDR3 amino acids: CASSSGHTNTEAFF. In nucleotides, the CDR3 is TGCGCCAGCAGCTCGGGACACACGAACACTGAAGCTTTCTTT.

This clone occurred once. The chain carries TRBV6-5 and TRBJ2-7, with 9 bases matching TRBD2. CDR1 and CDR2 (germline): MNHEY, SVGAGI. CDR3 length: 14 amino acids. V lost 7 bases, J lost 2 bases, and 6 bases stayed unmatched. Written as DNA, the CDR3 is TGTGCCAGCAACCCGGGACTAGCCCCCTACGAGCAGTACTTC. It translates to CASNPGLAPYEQYF.

The table lists this clone with a few counts. This rearrangement joins TRBV12-3 or TRBV12-4 to TRBJ1-2; tentatively, D is TRBD1 (5 bases). The CDR3 totals 13 residues. The V end was cut by 5 bases, the J end by 8 bases, with 15 bases between. CDR3 region: CASSGRGTWGYTF. The CDR3 region has the DNA TGTGCCAGCAGTGGGCGCGGGACGTGGGGCTACACCTTC.

This clone was picked up one time. The chain links TRBV11-3 to TRBJ1-6; TRBD1 matches at 9 bases. Germline CDR1 and CDR2: SGHNT and YENEEA. V shed 5 bases and J 7 bases; nucleotides not matched to a gene: 6. The CDR3 has 15 residues. CDR3 residues: CASSPGQGTNSPLHF. The CDR3 DNA reads as TGTGCCAGCAGCCCCGGACAGGGGACAAATTCACCCCTCCACTTT.

This rearrangement joins TRBV6-5 to TRBJ2-7, with 12 bases matching TRBD1. The CDR3 is made up of 14 amino acids. The V gene end was trimmed by 7 bases and the J gene end by 4 bases; junction bases not matched to a gene: 5. Germline loops: CDR1 MNHEY, CDR2 SVGAGI. The CDR3 coding sequence is TGTGCCAGCAAACCGGGACAGGGGGCATACGAGCAGTACTTC. Its protein product is CASKPGQGAYEQYF.

This chain joins TRBV5-4 and TRBJ2-1; 8 bases match TRBD2. Looked up from germline, CDR1 is SGHNT and CDR2 is YYREEE (reference sequence). The junction had 6 bases not matched to a gene; V was cut back by 3 bases and J by 4 bases. This CDR3 is 15 amino acids long. The CDR3 sequence is CASSSGSGGYNEQFF. In DNA form, the CDR3 reads TGTGCCAGCAGCTCCGGGTCGGGAGGGTACAATGAGCAGTTCTTC.

The V call is TRBV7-2, the J call TRBJ2-3; possibly TRBD1 for D (5 bases). V dropped 4 bases and J dropped 0 bases, with 20 bases sitting between them. The CDR3 is made up of 18 amino acids. The germline V gene has CDR1 SGHTA and CDR2 FQGNSA. CDR3 in DNA: TGTGCCAGCAGCTCAACGGACAACCTTCTATTTAGCACAGATACGCAGTATTTT. Its protein is CASSSTDNLLFSTDTQYF. The variable domain in full, completed from reference TRBV7-2 and TRBJ2-3, reads GAGVSQSPSNKVTEKGKDVELRCDPISGHTALYWYRQSLGQGLEFLIYFQGNSAPDKSGLPSDRFSAERTGGSVSTLTIQRTQQEDSAVYLCASSSTDNLLFSTDTQYFGPGTRLTVL.

This chain connects TRBV2 to TRBJ1-2, with TRBD1 matching over 11 bases. CDR1 is SNHLY and CDR2 is FYNNEI in the germline V gene. The CDR3 spans 14 residues. V shed 11 bases and J 3 bases; nucleotides not matched to a gene: 8. CDR3 protein: CAGRTGGAYYGYTF. As DNA, the CDR3 is TGTGCCGGAAGGACAGGGGGCGCTTACTATGGCTACACCTTC.

The chain recombines TRBV5-1 with TRBJ2-5, with D unresolved. V gave up 4 bases and J gave up 5 bases, with 12 bases separating them. The CDR3 spans 13 residues. From germline, CDR1 is SGHRS and CDR2 YFSETQ. CDR3 residues: CASSLTDMETQYF. The CDR3 DNA sequence: TGCGCCAGCAGCCTTACTGATATGGAGACCCAGTACTTC.

The chain combines TRBV6-5 with TRBJ1-1, with D tentatively TRBD1 (6 bases). The V and J ends lost 6 bases and 7 bases respectively, with 9 bases between them. CDR3 length: 11 amino acids. Germline values: CDR1 MNHEY, CDR2 SVGAGI. CDR3 sequence (DNA): TGTGCCAGCAGCCAGGGGTTTGAAGCTTTCTTT. Translation gives CASSQGFEAFF.

This clone was counted between two and nine times. This sequence joins TRBV5-4 and TRBJ2-3; possible D gene TRBD1, 6 bases. V was cut by 0 bases and J by 0 bases, with 8 bases left in between. The V gene's germline CDR1 is SGHNT and CDR2 YYREEE (reference sequence). The length of the CDR3 is 15 residues. CDR3 nucleotides: TGTGCCAGCAGCTTGGGGCAGGGGAGCACAGATACGCAGTATTTT. It codes for CASSLGQGSTDTQYF.

The CDR3 region has the DNA TGTGCCAGCAGCCAGGAGACTTCTCTCGTAGATACGCAGTATTTT. This codes for CASSQETSLVDTQYF. This chain links TRBV3-1 (or the pseudogene TRBV3-2) with TRBJ2-3; D uncertain. With 3 bases removed from V and 5 bases from J, the gap between germline ends came to 15 bases. The CDR3 has 15 residues. Looked up from germline, CDR1 is LGHDT and CDR2 is YNNKEL (reference sequence).

V and J are TRBV9 and TRBJ2-7; 8 bases map to TRBD1. This CDR3 contains 15 residues. CDR1 SGDLS and CDR2 YYNGEE come from the germline V gene. V lost 4 bases and J lost 3; bases outside the gene matches: 9. CDR3 residues: CASSLEGQEGYEQYF. As DNA, the CDR3 is TGTGCCAGCAGCCTGGAGGGACAGGAAGGCTACGAGCAGTACTTC.

The chain employs TRBV5-1 and TRBJ2-5, with D unclear. CDR3 length equals 14 residues. Germline lookup yields CDR1 SGHRS and CDR2 YFSETQ. Between the trimmed V and J ends, which lost 0 bases and 0 bases, there was a span of 6 bases. CDR3 residues: CASSLGAYQETQYF. CDR3 bases: TGCGCCAGCAGCTTGGGGGCTTACCAAGAGACCCAGTACTTC. The whole variable domain, remainder taken from reference TRBV5-1 and TRBJ2-5, is KAGVTQTPRYLIKTRGQQVTLSCSPISGHRSVSWYQQTPGQGLQFLFEYFSETQRNKGNFPGRFSGRQFSNSRSEMNVSTLELGDSALYLCASSLGAYQETQYFGPGTRLLVL.

The genes are TRBV2 and TRBJ2-5, with TRBD2 as a possible D gene (5 bases). The germline CDR1 and CDR2 sequences are SNHLY and FYNNEI. The CDR3 runs to 15 residues. Trimming left V 4 bases short and J 4 bases short, with 16 bases between. DNA for the CDR3: TGTGCCAGCAGTGTTGTTCAGAGGGTAGGAGAGACCCAGTACTTC. It codes for CASSVVQRVGETQYF. Drawing the rest from reference TRBV2 and TRBJ2-5, the complete variable domain is EPEVTQTPSHQVTQMGQEVILRCVPISNHLYFYWYRQILGQKVEFLVSFYNNEISEKSEIFDDQFSVERPDGSNFTLKIRSTKLEDSAMYFCASSVVQRVGETQYFGPGTRLLVL.

The DNA for the CDR3 is TGCGCCAGCAGCTTCTCCAGGGGGACTAGCGGGGCCTCCTACGAGCAGTACTTC. This codes for CASSFSRGTSGASYEQYF. This chain joins TRBV5-1 and TRBJ2-7, with 13 bases matching TRBD2. This CDR3 is 18 amino acids long. V shed 2 bases and J 0 bases; nucleotides not matched to a gene: 8. The germline V gene encodes CDR1 SGHRS and CDR2 YFSETQ.

This chain uses TRBV29-1 with TRBJ1-1, with 7 bases fitting TRBD1. J gave up 4 bases and V 4 bases, and 6 bases lay outside the gene matches. The CDR3 sequence is 13 residues long. Germline V gives CDR1 SQVTM, CDR2 ANQGSEA. The DNA for the CDR3 is TGCAGCGTTGTAGAGGGGGCTGGCACTGAAGCTTTCTTT. Amino acids: CSVVEGAGTEAFF.

This chain uses TRBV4-1 with TRBJ2-3; no definite D call. V lost 0 bases, J lost 2 bases, and 12 bases lay in between. The V gene's germline CDR1 is MGHRA and CDR2 YSYEKL. The CDR3 is 16 amino acids. The CDR3 nucleotides read TGCGCCAGCAGCCAAGAGAGTCCGCGTGACACAGATACGCAGTATTTT. Amino acid sequence: CASSQESPRDTDTQYF.

The rearrangement joins TRBV12-5 to TRBJ1-1, with 8 bases aligning to TRBD1. Germline loops: CDR1 LGHNT, CDR2 FRNRAP. V was pared by 1 base and J by 10 bases, with 14 bases of the junction left unmatched. This CDR3 comprises 16 residues. CDR3: CASGLGGQGYQPGAFF. CDR3 bases: TGTGCTAGTGGTTTGGGTGGACAGGGTTATCAACCGGGAGCTTTCTTT.

This chain links TRBV10-1 with TRBJ2-3; TRBD2 agrees at 10 bases. The V segment lost 3 bases and the J segment 1 base; nucleotides outside the gene matches: 7. CDR3 length equals 17 residues. Germline V gene lookup returns CDR1 WNHNN and CDR2 SYGVQD (reference sequence). CDR3 coding DNA: TGCGCCAGCAGTGATCGGACTAGCGGTCTGGGCACAGATACGCAGTATTTT. This gives the protein CASSDRTSGLGTDTQYF.

J is TRBJ2-6 and V is TRBV5-4; possible D gene TRBD1, 6 bases. Trimming cost V 2 bases and J 0 bases, with 15 bases left between them. CDR1 is SGHNT and CDR2 is YYREEE in the germline V gene (reference sequence). The CDR3 contains 18 residues. The CDR3 sequence is CASSLSAGVNSGANVLTF. In DNA form, the CDR3 reads TGTGCCAGCAGCTTATCGGCAGGGGTTAACTCTGGGGCCAACGTCCTGACTTTC.

The chain employs TRBV19 and TRBJ2-5, with TRBD1 identical over 10 bases. CDR1 LNHDA and CDR2 SQIVND come from the germline V gene (reference sequence). V trimming: 5 bases; J trimming: 2 bases; junction bases outside the gene matches: 8. CDR3 length: 16 amino acids. The CDR3 loop is CASSALPGQGQETQYF. The CDR3 DNA is TGTGCCAGTAGTGCATTACCGGGACAGGGGCAAGAGACCCAGTACTTC.

This rearrangement joins TRBV29-1 to TRBJ2-7; 7 nucleotides align to TRBD1. The germline V gene has CDR1 SQVTM and CDR2 ANQGSEA. V lost 7 bases and J lost 0; bases outside the gene matches: 9. The CDR3 has 14 amino acids. CDR3 DNA: TGCAGCGCTGAGACAGGGCCATTCTCCTACGAGCAGTACTTC. As protein: CSAETGPFSYEQYF.

This clone was counted only a few times. The genes are TRBV1 and TRBJ1-2; whether TRBD1, the table's D call, matches the DNA was not checked. TRBV1 is flagged as a pseudogene. This CDR3 contains 15 residues. The CDR3 is CTSSQDWTGNYGYTF. In nucleotides, the CDR3 is TGCACCAGCAGCCAAGATTGGACAGGGAACTATGGCTACACCTTC.

The chain recombines TRBV28 with TRBJ1-2; a possible D gene is TRBD1 (6 bases). The CDR3 is 14 residues long. V lost 4 bases and J 6 bases, leaving 15 bases between the germline ends. Germline CDR1 reads MDHEN; CDR2 reads SYDVKM. The chain's CDR3 is CASSSNRAPDGYTF. DNA of the CDR3: TGTGCCAGCAGTTCGAACAGGGCCCCGGATGGCTACACCTTC.

The count of this clone is one. The rearrangement uses TRBV14 and TRBJ2-1; 8 bases match TRBD2. Trimming at V came to 5 bases and at J to 6 bases, leaving 9 bases not matched to a gene. CDR1 is SGHDN and CDR2 is FVKESK in the germline V gene. CDR3 length: 15 residues. CDR3 in DNA: TGTGCCAGCAGCTTTCGGGAGGGCCTTATCAATGAGCAGTTCTTC. Amino acids: CASSFREGLINEQFF.